The entry below gives a single T cell receptor beta chain sequence along with its context. Germline V gene sequence: CDR1 SGHRS, CDR2 YFSETQ. V dropped 4 bases and J dropped 4; count of bases not matched to a gene: 6. This CDR3 is 16 amino acids long. This table comes from immunoSEQ multiplex PCR, and its TCRdb copy is limited to in-frame clones, with some not included. The sample lists roughly 60,000 clones; more than 60% were seen once. The data are from a study of CD4+ T cells in melanoma. The chain uses TRBV5-1 and TRBJ1-6, with 9 nucleotides matching TRBD1. The receptor's source is a human donor with melanoma. Sequenced material: tumor tissue. This CDR3 is CASSRWDRAYNSPLHF. The DNA for the CDR3 is TGCGCCAGCAGCCGGTGGGACAGGGCATATAATTCACCCCTCCACTTT. Together with reference TRBV5-1 and TRBJ1-6, the CDR3 gives the full variable domain: KAGVTQTPRYLIKTRGQQVTLSCSPISGHRSVSWYQQTPGQGLQFLFEYFSETQRNKGNFPGRFSGRQFSNSRSEMNVSTLELGDSALYLCASSRWDRAYNSPLHFGNGTRLTVT.